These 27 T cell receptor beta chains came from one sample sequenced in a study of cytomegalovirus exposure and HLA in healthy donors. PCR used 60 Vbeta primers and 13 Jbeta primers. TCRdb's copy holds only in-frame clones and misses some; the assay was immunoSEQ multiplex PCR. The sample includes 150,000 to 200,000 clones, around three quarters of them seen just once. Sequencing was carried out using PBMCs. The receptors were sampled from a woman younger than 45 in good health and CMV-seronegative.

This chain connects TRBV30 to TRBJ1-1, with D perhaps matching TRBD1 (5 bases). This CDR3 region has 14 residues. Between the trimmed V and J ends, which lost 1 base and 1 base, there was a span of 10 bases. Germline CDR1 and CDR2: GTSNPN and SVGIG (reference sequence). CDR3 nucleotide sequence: TGTGCCTGGAGTGGAGGGACTGGGAACACTGAAGCTTTCTTT. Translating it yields CAWSGGTGNTEAFF.

CDR3 nucleotides: TGTGCCAGCAGCCGTGGACTAGCGGGAGGACCTTACAATGAGCAGTTCTTC. It encodes CASSRGLAGGPYNEQFF. The V gene is TRBV7-3, the J gene TRBJ2-1; 14 bases align to TRBD2. The trim removed 5 bases at V and 4 bases at J, leaving 7 bases unmatched. Germline CDR1 reads SGHTA; CDR2 reads FQGTGA. The CDR3 loop spans 17 amino acids.

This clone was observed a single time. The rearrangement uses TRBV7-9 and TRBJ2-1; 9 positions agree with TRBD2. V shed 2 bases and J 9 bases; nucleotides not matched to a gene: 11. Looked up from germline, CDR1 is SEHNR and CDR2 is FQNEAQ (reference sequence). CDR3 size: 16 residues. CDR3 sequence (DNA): TGTGCCAGCAGCTTAAAAGGGGGACTAGCCTTGGTTGAGCAGTTCTTC. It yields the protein CASSLKGGLALVEQFF.

The CDR3 here is CASSLATSGGYNEQFF. CDR3 bases: TGCGCCAGCAGCTTGGCGACTAGCGGGGGGTACAATGAGCAGTTCTTC. The V call is TRBV5-1, the J call TRBJ2-1; 13 nucleotides line up with TRBD2. The trim removed 0 bases at V and 4 bases at J, leaving 1 base unmatched. Germline CDR1 and CDR2: SGHRS and YFSETQ. The CDR3 loop spans 16 amino acids.

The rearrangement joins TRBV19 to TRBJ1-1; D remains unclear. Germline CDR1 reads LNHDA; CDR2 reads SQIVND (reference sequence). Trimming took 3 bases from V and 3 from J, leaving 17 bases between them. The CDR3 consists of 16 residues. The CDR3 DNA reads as TGTGCCAGTAGTATCTTCGCGGGCAAGGCGTACACTGAAGCTTTCTTT. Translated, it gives CASSIFAGKAYTEAFF.

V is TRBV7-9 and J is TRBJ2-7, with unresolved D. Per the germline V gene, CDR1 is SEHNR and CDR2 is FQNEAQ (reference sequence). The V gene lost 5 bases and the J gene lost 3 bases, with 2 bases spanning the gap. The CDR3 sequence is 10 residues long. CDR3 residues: CASSRYEQYF. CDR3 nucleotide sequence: TGTGCCAGCAGCCGCTACGAGCAGTACTTC.

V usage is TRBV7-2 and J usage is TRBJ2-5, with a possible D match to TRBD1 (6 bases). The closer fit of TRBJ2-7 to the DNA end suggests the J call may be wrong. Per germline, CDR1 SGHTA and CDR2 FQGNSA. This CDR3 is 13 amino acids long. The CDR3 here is CASSPTGRYEQYF. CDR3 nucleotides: TGTGCCAGCAGTCCGACAGGTCGTTACGAGCAGTACTTC.

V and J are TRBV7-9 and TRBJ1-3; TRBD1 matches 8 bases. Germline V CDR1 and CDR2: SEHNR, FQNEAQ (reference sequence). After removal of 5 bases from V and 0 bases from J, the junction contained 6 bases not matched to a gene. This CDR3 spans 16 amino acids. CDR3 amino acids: CASSLDRGFSGNTIYF. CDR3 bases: TGTGCCAGCAGCCTCGACAGGGGTTTCTCTGGAAACACCATATATTTT.

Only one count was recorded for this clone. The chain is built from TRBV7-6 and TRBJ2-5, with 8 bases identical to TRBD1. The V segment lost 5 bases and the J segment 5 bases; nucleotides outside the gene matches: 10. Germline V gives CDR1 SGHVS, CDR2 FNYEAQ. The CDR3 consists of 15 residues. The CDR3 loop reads CASSTNPGGWETQYF. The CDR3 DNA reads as TGTGCCAGCAGCACGAACCCAGGGGGCTGGGAGACCCAGTACTTC.

The CDR3 DNA is TGTGCCAGCAGTTACTCGCTAGCGGGGTACTACGAGCAGTACTTC. It yields the protein CASSYSLAGYYEQYF. The rearrangement joins TRBV6-5 to TRBJ2-7; TRBD2 matches 9 bases. Losses at the gene ends were 0 bases for V and 3 bases for J; bases not matched to a gene: 3. The CDR3 sequence is 15 residues long. Germline values: CDR1 MNHEY, CDR2 SVGAGI.

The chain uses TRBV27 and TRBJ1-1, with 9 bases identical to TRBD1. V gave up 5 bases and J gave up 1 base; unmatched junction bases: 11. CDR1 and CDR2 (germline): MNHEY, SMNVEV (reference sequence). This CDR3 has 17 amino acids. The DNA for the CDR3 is TGTGCCAGCAGTCCACTGGGACAGGGTCCGACGAACACTGAAGCTTTCTTT. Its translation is CASSPLGQGPTNTEAFF.

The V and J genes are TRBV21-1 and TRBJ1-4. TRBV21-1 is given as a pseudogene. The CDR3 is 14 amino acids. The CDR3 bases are TGTGCCAGCAGCAGAGAATCAACTAATGAAAAACTGTTTTTT. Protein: CASSRESTNEKLFF.

CDR3 protein: CASSARPGLAGGRNWDEQFF. As DNA, the CDR3 is TGTGCCAGCAGCGCACGACCGGGACTAGCGGGAGGCCGAAACTGGGATGAGCAGTTCTTC. The J gene is TRBJ2-1, the V gene TRBV9; 15 bases line up with TRBD2. J was trimmed by 8 bases and V by 3 bases; bases with no gene match: 18. The CDR3 runs to 20 residues. The V gene's germline CDR1 is SGDLS and CDR2 YYNGEE. The full variable domain, in which reference TRBV9 and TRBJ2-1 provide the parts outside the CDR3, is DSGVTQTPKHLITATGQRVTLRCSPRSGDLSVYWYQQSLDQGLQFLIQYYNGEERAKGNILERFSAQQFPDLHSELNLSSLELGDSALYFCASSARPGLAGGRNWDEQFFGPGTRLTVL.

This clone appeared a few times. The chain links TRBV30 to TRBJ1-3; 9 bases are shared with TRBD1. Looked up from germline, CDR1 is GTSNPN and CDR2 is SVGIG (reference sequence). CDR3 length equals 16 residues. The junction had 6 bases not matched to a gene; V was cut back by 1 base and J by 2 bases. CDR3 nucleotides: TGTGCCTGGAGTGCATGGACAGGGGCGGCTGGAAACACCATATATTTT. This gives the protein CAWSAWTGAAGNTIYF.

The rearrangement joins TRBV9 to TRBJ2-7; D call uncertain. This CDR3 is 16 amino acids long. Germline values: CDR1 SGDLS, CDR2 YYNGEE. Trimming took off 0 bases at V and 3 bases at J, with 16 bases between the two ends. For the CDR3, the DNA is TGTGCCAGCAGCGTAGGACCGGGTCCTAGAAGCTACGAGCAGTACTTC. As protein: CASSVGPGPRSYEQYF. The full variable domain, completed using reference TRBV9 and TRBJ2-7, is DSGVTQTPKHLITATGQRVTLRCSPRSGDLSVYWYQQSLDQGLQFLIQYYNGEERAKGNILERFSAQQFPDLHSELNLSSLELGDSALYFCASSVGPGPRSYEQYFGPGTRLTVT.

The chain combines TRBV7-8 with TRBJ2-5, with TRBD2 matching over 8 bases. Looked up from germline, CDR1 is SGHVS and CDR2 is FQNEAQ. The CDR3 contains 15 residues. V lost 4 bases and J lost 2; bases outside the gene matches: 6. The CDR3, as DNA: TGTGCCAGCAGCTACGTAGCGGGATTGCAAGAGACCCAGTACTTC. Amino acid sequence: CASSYVAGLQETQYF.

DNA of the CDR3: TGCGCCACCTCGCTGGGCAGGGAACGAGAGACCCAGTACTTC. This sequence encodes CATSLGRERETQYF. The chain carries TRBV5-1 and TRBJ2-5, with D possibly being TRBD1 (5 bases). Trimming shortened V by 9 bases and J by 4 bases, and 19 bases separated the two germline ends. Germline CDR1 and CDR2: SGHRS and YFSETQ. This CDR3 is 14 amino acids long.

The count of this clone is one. CDR3 sequence reads: CASTRQGRTEAFF. In DNA form, the CDR3 reads TGTGCCAGCACCCGACAGGGTAGGACTGAAGCTTTCTTT. The J gene is TRBJ1-1, the V gene TRBV6-5; 7 bases map to TRBD1. Germline assignment: CDR1 MNHEY and CDR2 SVGAGI. Trimming removed 7 bases from V and 5 bases from J; junction bases left unmatched: 7. The CDR3 runs to 13 residues.

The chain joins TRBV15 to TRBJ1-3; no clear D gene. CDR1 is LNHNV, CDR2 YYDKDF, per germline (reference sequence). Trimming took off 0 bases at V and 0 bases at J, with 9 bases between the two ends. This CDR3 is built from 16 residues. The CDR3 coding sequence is TGTGCCACCAGCAGAGATCACGGTTTCTCTGGAAACACCATATATTTT. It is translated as CATSRDHGFSGNTIYF.

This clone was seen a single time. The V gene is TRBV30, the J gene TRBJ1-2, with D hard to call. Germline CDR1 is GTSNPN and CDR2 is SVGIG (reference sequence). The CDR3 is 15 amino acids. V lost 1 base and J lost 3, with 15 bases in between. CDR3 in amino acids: CAWSDGGPLYYGYTF. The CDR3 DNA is TGTGCCTGGAGTGACGGAGGCCCGCTCTACTATGGCTACACCTTC.

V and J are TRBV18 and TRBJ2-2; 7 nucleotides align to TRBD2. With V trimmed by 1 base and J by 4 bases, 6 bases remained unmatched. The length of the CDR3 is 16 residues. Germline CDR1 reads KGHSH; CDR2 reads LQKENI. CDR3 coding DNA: TGTGCCAGCTCACCACTTTCGCGGGAGTCCACCGGGGAGCTGTTTTTT. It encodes CASSPLSRESTGELFF.

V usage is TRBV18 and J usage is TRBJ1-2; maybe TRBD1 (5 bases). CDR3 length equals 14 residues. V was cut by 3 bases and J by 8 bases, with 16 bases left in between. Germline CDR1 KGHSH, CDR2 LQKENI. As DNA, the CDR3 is TGTGCCAGCTCACCGTTCGATACGAAGGGGGGCTACACCTTC. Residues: CASSPFDTKGGYTF.

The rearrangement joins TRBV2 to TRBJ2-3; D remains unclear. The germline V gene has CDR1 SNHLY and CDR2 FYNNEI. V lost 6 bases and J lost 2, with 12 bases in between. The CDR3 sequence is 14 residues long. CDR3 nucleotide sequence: TGTGCCAGCAGGCCCGAGCTAGACACAGATACGCAGTATTTT. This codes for CASRPELDTDTQYF.

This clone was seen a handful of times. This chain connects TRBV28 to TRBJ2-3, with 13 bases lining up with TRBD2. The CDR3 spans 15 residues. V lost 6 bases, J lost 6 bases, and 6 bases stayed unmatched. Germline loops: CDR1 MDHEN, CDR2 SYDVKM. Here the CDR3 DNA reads TGTGCCAGCAGACGGACTAGCGGGAGAGGTGATACGCAGTATTTT. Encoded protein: CASRRTSGRGDTQYF. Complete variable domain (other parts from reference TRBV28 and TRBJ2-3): DVKVTQSSRYLVKRTGEKVFLECVQDMDHENMFWYRQDPGLGLRLIYFSYDVKMKEKGDIPEGYSVSREKKERFSLILESASTNQTSMYLCASRRTSGRGDTQYFGPGTRLTVL.

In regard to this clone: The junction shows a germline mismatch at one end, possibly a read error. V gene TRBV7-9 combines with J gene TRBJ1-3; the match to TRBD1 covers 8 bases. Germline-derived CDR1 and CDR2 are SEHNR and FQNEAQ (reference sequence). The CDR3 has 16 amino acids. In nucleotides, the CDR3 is TGTTCCAGCAGCTTAGCAGGGGACAGGACTGGAAACACCATATATTTT. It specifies CSSSLAGDRTGNTIYF.

CDR3: CASSQGQAEQFF. CDR3 DNA: TGTGCCAGCAGCCAGGGACAGGCGGAGCAGTTCTTC. The chain uses TRBV7-9 and TRBJ2-1; 8 nucleotides match TRBD1. V lost 5 bases and J lost 10; bases outside the gene matches: 4. Germline V gene sequence: CDR1 SEHNR, CDR2 FQNEAQ (reference sequence). The CDR3 contains 12 residues. Drawing the rest from reference TRBV7-9 and TRBJ2-1, the complete variable domain is DTGVSQNPRHKITKRGQNVTFRCDPISEHNRLYWYRQTLGQGPEFLTYFQNEAQLEKSRLLSDRFSAERPKGSFSTLEIQRTEQGDSAMYLCASSQGQAEQFFGPGTRLTVL.

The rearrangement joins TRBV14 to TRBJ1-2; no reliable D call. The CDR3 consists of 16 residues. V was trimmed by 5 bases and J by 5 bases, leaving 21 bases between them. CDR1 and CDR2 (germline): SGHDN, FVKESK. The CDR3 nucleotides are TGTGCCAGCAGCGTCACTTTGAGCGGCGATGGTTATGGCTACACCTTC. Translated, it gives CASSVTLSGDGYGYTF. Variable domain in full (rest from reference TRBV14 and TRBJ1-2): EAGVTQFPSHSVIEKGQTVTLRCDPISGHDNLYWYRRVMGKEIKFLLHFVKESKQDESGMPNNRFLAERTGGTYSTLKVQPAELEDSGVYFCASSVTLSGDGYGYTFGSGTRLTVV.